The 21 T cell receptor beta chains presented below share a single source sample, sequenced in a study of T-cell memory formation after mild COVID-19. Using its own MiXCR run on the 5' RACE reads, TCRdb lists one record per CDR3 protein. The sample includes 560,000 or so distinct CDR3 sequences, roughly 17% of them seen just once. Sequenced material: PBMCs or a T cell subset sorted from them (not recorded which). The receptors derive from an adult woman who had mild COVID-19 (a few samples of this study predate the infection). Cell type and time point are not known.

The rearrangement joins TRBV7-6 to TRBJ2-1, with 9 bases identical to TRBD1. The CDR3 sequence is 16 residues long. The V gene end was trimmed by 4 bases and the J gene end by 4 bases; junction bases not matched to a gene: 8. Per germline, CDR1 SGHVS and CDR2 FNYEAQ. The chain's CDR3 is CASSSGTGLGYNEQFF. The CDR3 DNA follows: TGTGCCAGCAGCTCCGGGACAGGGTTAGGGTACAATGAGCAGTTCTTC.

There are a few counts of this clonotype. This chain links TRBV24-1 with TRBJ2-6; D might be TRBD2 (6 bases). The CDR3 extends over 12 amino acids. Per the germline V gene, CDR1 is KGHDR and CDR2 is SFDVKD. Trimming left V 9 bases short and J 9 bases short, with 11 bases between. The CDR3 nucleotides read TGTGCCACCGCGGGGCAGAGCAACGTCCTGACTTTC. Protein sequence: CATAGQSNVLTF.

The chain links TRBV7-2 to TRBJ2-1; D ambiguous. Germline V gene data show CDR1 as SGHTA and CDR2 as FQGNSA. CDR3 length equals 14 residues. Trimming pared 3 bases from V and 6 bases from J, leaving 12 bases between. DNA of the CDR3: TGTGCCAGCAGCTTTAGGTCTGGGGTCAATGAGCAGTTCTTC. This encodes CASSFRSGVNEQFF. Full variable domain (missing parts from reference TRBV7-2 and TRBJ2-1): GAGVSQSPSNKVTEKGKDVELRCDPISGHTALYWYRQSLGQGLEFLIYFQGNSAPDKSGLPSDRFSAERTGGSVSTLTIQRTQQEDSAVYLCASSFRSGVNEQFFGPGTRLTVL.

This clonotype showed up just a few times. The chain combines TRBV28 with TRBJ2-7; 9 bases match TRBD1. The CDR3 covers 15 residues. Germline values: CDR1 MDHEN, CDR2 SYDVKM. After removal of 6 bases from V and 3 bases from J, the junction contained 9 bases not matched to a gene. The chain's CDR3 is CASSSRGQGLYEQYF. CDR3 DNA sequence: TGTGCCAGCAGCTCGCGGGGACAGGGACTCTACGAGCAGTACTTC.

V and J are TRBV2 and TRBJ1-4; possibly TRBD1 for D (5 bases). The CDR3 extends over 14 amino acids. V lost 3 bases and J lost 6, with 11 bases in between. Per the germline V gene, CDR1 is SNHLY and CDR2 is FYNNEI. The CDR3 coding sequence is TGTGCCAGCAGTGACGAGGGGAACTATGAAAAACTGTTTTTT. Its protein is CASSDEGNYEKLFF.

This clonotype was observed a handful of times. The rearrangement joins TRBV5-1 to TRBJ1-4; 7 bases map to TRBD1. CDR1 is SGHRS and CDR2 is YFSETQ in the germline V gene. The CDR3 consists of 12 residues. The ends lost 4 bases at V and 12 bases at J; junction bases unmatched: 6. The chain's CDR3 is CASSPRQGELFF. CDR3 nucleotide sequence: TGCGCCAGCAGCCCTCGACAGGGCGAACTGTTTTTT.

The J gene is TRBJ2-1, the V gene TRBV9; TRBD2 aligns across 13 bases. Per germline, CDR1 SGDLS and CDR2 YYNGEE. The CDR3 length is 16 residues. J was trimmed by 7 bases and V by 0 bases; bases with no gene match: 4. The CDR3 region is CASSVGGTSGKNEQFF. DNA for the CDR3: TGTGCCAGCAGCGTAGGTGGGACTAGCGGGAAAAATGAGCAGTTCTTC.

This clonotype was seen a few times. At one end, the junction sequence differs from germline, possibly due to a read error. The gene calls are TRBV24-1 and TRBJ2-3, with D possibly matching TRBD2 (7 bases). CDR3 length: 15 residues. Germline CDR1 is KGHDR and CDR2 is SFDVKD. CDR3 coding DNA: TGTGCCACCAGTCTAAGGGGGGGACCTACAGATACGCAGTTTTTT. It encodes CATSLRGGPTDTQFF.

V usage is TRBV5-1 and J usage is TRBJ2-7; 9 bases agree with TRBD2. The CDR3 runs to 16 residues. V shed 4 bases and J 0 bases; nucleotides not matched to a gene: 8. Looked up from germline, CDR1 is SGHRS and CDR2 is YFSETQ. The CDR3 is CASSLPLTSGSYEQYF. CDR3 in DNA: TGCGCCAGCAGCCTACCATTGACTAGCGGCTCCTACGAGCAGTACTTC.

This clonotype was seen a few times. V gene TRBV7-2 combines with J gene TRBJ2-3; D gene ambiguous. CDR1 and CDR2 (germline): SGHTA, FQGNSA. The CDR3 spans 14 residues. V lost 3 bases and J 3 bases, leaving 10 bases between the germline ends. The CDR3 spells CASSFYTGTDTQYF. CDR3 nucleotides: TGTGCCAGCAGCTTTTACACCGGGACAGATACGCAGTATTTT.

This clonotype was seen a handful of times. The V call is TRBV2, the J call TRBJ1-5, with D maybe TRBD1 (5 bases). With 6 bases removed from V and 3 bases from J, the gap between germline ends came to 15 bases. CDR1 is SNHLY, CDR2 FYNNEI, per germline. CDR3 length: 15 amino acids. The CDR3 DNA follows: TGTGCCAGCAGGGGTACAGGAGACCCCAATCAGCCCCAGCATTTT. It specifies CASRGTGDPNQPQHF.

This clonotype was seen a handful of times. The rearrangement uses TRBV11-2 and TRBJ2-2, with no clear D. Germline CDR1 SGHAT, CDR2 FQNNGV. The ends were cut back, 4 bases at V and 6 bases at J, with 18 bases in the middle. The CDR3 covers 16 residues. The CDR3 loop reads CASSSRGQELAGELFF. Here the CDR3 DNA reads TGTGCCAGCAGCTCCCGAGGCCAGGAGCTAGCCGGGGAGCTGTTTTTT.

The chain combines TRBV20-1 with TRBJ2-3; D not resolved. Trimming pared 4 bases from V and 6 bases from J, leaving 8 bases between. CDR1 and CDR2 (germline): DFQATT, SNEGSKA (reference sequence). The CDR3 is made up of 11 amino acids. CDR3 loop: CSATVKDTQYF. The CDR3 coding sequence is TGCAGTGCTACCGTTAAGGATACGCAGTATTTT.

This clonotype was picked up a small number of times. This chain uses TRBV29-1 with TRBJ1-2; D gene unclear. This CDR3 has 11 residues. The germline V gene encodes CDR1 SQVTM and CDR2 ANQGSEA. V was cut by 6 bases and J by 4 bases, with 9 bases left in between. The CDR3 loop reads CSVVQTYGYTF. In DNA form, the CDR3 reads TGCAGCGTCGTCCAGACCTATGGCTACACCTTC.

The chain employs TRBV20-1 and TRBJ2-3; D possibly corresponds to TRBD2 (5 bases). Between the trimmed V and J ends, which lost 3 bases and 2 bases, there was a span of 12 bases. This CDR3 is 14 amino acids long. Germline CDR1 and CDR2: DFQATT and SNEGSKA (reference sequence). CDR3: CSAREARFTDTQYF. Written as DNA, the CDR3 is TGCAGTGCTAGGGAGGCACGATTCACAGATACGCAGTATTTT.

The chain has TRBV29-1 and TRBJ2-1; a weak D match, TRBD2 (6 bases). The CDR3 is 15 residues long. The V end was cut by 2 bases, the J end by 9 bases, with 20 bases between. In germline, CDR1 is SQVTM, CDR2 ANQGSEA. The CDR3 nucleotides read TGCAGCGTTGAACCTCCCGGGAGAGTCAGGGCTGAGCAGTTCTTC. This sequence encodes CSVEPPGRVRAEQFF.

This clonotype was detected a few times. V is TRBV3-1 and J is TRBJ2-2, with 7 bases aligning to TRBD2. The germline CDR1 and CDR2 sequences are LGHDT and YNNKEL (reference sequence). This CDR3 contains 18 residues. The ends lost 4 bases at V and 4 bases at J; junction bases unmatched: 15. DNA of the CDR3: TGTGCCAGCAGCCCCTCTTTCGGAAGCGGGGAGTCCACCGGGGAGCTGTTTTTT. It specifies CASSPSFGSGESTGELFF.

Here the CDR3 reads CASSQEGNHQPQHF. The CDR3 bases are TGTGCCAGCAGCCAAGAAGGCAACCATCAGCCCCAGCATTTT. The chain joins TRBV4-2 to TRBJ1-5; D is undetermined. Per the germline V gene, CDR1 is LGHNA and CDR2 is YNFKEQ. Trimming shortened V by 0 bases and J by 5 bases, and 8 bases separated the two germline ends. The CDR3 consists of 14 residues.

V usage is TRBV4-1 and J usage is TRBJ2-7; 10 bases are shared with TRBD2. V lost 0 bases, J lost 9 bases, and 11 bases stayed unmatched. There are 16 residues in the CDR3. CDR1 is MGHRA, CDR2 YSYEKL, per germline. The CDR3 coding sequence is TGCGCCAGCAGCCAAGATGAGGGGACTAGCGTTCGAAGGCAGTACTTC. This translates into CASSQDEGTSVRRQYF.

This clonotype was picked up a small number of times. The V and J genes are TRBV6-1 and TRBJ1-2, with D perhaps matching TRBD1 (6 bases). The CDR3 is made up of 12 amino acids. V shed 8 bases and J shed 2 bases, with 9 bases lying between them. Germline CDR1 is MNHNS and CDR2 is SASEGT. The CDR3 coding sequence is TGTGCCAGCCAGGGGACCAACTATGGCTACACCTTC. This gives the protein CASQGTNYGYTF.

This clonotype occurred a few times. The gene calls are TRBV7-9 and TRBJ2-2; a weak D match, TRBD1 (6 bases). Germline loops: CDR1 SEHNR, CDR2 FQNEAQ (reference sequence). The CDR3 is made up of 14 amino acids. V gave up 4 bases and J gave up 7 bases, with 13 bases separating them. In DNA, the CDR3 is TGTGCCAGCAGCTCCATTGACAGGTTCGGGGAGCTGTTTTTT. Encoded protein: CASSSIDRFGELFF.